This T cell receptor (beta chain) was captured in a study of response to subunit inactivated influenza vaccine. This clonotype was observed at least ten times. TCRdb used MiXCR to reprocess the RT-PCR reads, holding one entry per CDR3 protein. The table lists about 620,000 distinct CDR3 sequences, 10% to 15% of them singletons. V gave up 4 bases and J gave up 6 bases; unmatched junction bases: 7. Germline V gene data show CDR1 as SGHRS and CDR2 as YFSETQ. The CDR3 spans 15 residues. This clonotype originated in a man aged 45-60 years who received an inactivated influenza vaccine. The material was PBMCs from blood, obtained on the day of vaccination. The chain couples TRBV5-1 to TRBJ2-2, with 9 bases aligning to TRBD2. CDR3 coding DNA: TGCGCCAGCAGCACCTATAGCGGGAGCCCCGGGGAGCTGTTTTTT. Translated, it gives CASSTYSGSPGELFF.